This passage covers 20 T cell receptor beta chains from one sample sequenced in a study of glioma-infiltrating T cells. Using RNA template, CDR3s of TCR alpha and beta were amplified with iRepertoire arm-PCR. Each CDR3 protein gets one entry after TCRdb re-called the multiplex PCR reads with MiXCR. The sample consists of about 380,000 distinct CDR3 sequences, around 45% of them appearing once. Sequencing used glioma tissue, nonneoplastic brain tissue, or PBMCs (not recorded which). Source of these receptors: a human donor with low-grade glioma or glioblastoma, undergoing nonglioma brain surgery, or in good health (not recorded which).

This clonotype has a count of ten or more. The genes are TRBV28 and TRBJ1-2; tentative D call: TRBD1 (5 bases). Between the trimmed V and J ends, which lost 2 bases and 9 bases, there was a span of 16 bases. The CDR3 contains 14 residues. Germline lookup yields CDR1 MDHEN and CDR2 SYDVKM. CDR3: CASSLDAGPLRYTF. The CDR3 bases are TGTGCCAGCAGTTTAGACGCGGGACCCCTACGCTACACCTTC.

As regards this clonotype: This could be a read error, since a much larger clone is one nucleotide away. The chain employs TRBV28 and TRBJ1-5; 8 nucleotides line up with TRBD1. CDR3 length equals 13 residues. The germline V gene has CDR1 MDHEN and CDR2 SYDVKM. CDR3 sequence reads: CARSSWTGKPQHF. For the CDR3, the DNA is TGTGCCAGGAGTTCGTGGACAGGGAAGCCCCAGCATTTT.

Regarding this clonotype: A much bigger clone sits one base away, suggesting this may be a read error. V is TRBV15 and J is TRBJ1-4; possible D gene TRBD1, 5 bases. CDR3 length: 15 amino acids. Germline CDR1 LNHNV, CDR2 YYDKDF (reference sequence). Here the CDR3 reads CATSRVTGPSEKPFF. The CDR3 bases are TGTGCCACCAGCAGAGTAACAGGCCCTTCGGAAAAACCGTTTTTT.

This chain links TRBV20-1 with TRBJ2-2; a possible D gene is TRBD1 (6 bases). Between the trimmed V and J ends, which lost 0 bases and 0 bases, there was a span of 17 bases. The CDR3 consists of 18 residues. CDR1 and CDR2 (germline): DFQATT, SNEGSKA (reference sequence). CDR3 in amino acids: CSAREMGLQGANTGELFF. The CDR3 DNA follows: TGCAGTGCTAGAGAGATGGGATTACAGGGAGCGAACACCGGGGAGCTGTTTTTT.

Comments on this clonotype: This CDR3 fails to terminate in the conserved phenylalanine or tryptophan, so it likely reflects a read error. This sequence joins TRBV6-2 or TRBV6-3 and TRBJ2-7; TRBD2 agrees at 8 bases. The CDR3 is made up of 17 amino acids. V shed 5 bases and J 2 bases; nucleotides not matched to a gene: 14. Germline V lookup: CDR1 MNHEY, CDR2 SVGEGT. CDR3 residues: CASSPEGVTSETYEQYL. As DNA, the CDR3 is TGTGCCAGCAGTCCCGAGGGAGTGACTAGCGAAACCTACGAGCAGTACCTC.

Comment on this clonotype: This may stem from a read error, because a much larger clone lies one nucleotide away. The chain links TRBV6-5 to TRBJ2-4, with 9 bases aligning to TRBD1. The CDR3 totals 19 residues. V trimming: 6 bases; J trimming: 6 bases; junction bases outside the gene matches: 21. Germline V gene sequence: CDR1 MNHEY, CDR2 SVGAGI. This CDR3 is CASSPITSARTGVGNIQYF. The CDR3 bases are TGTGCCAGCAGCCCCATAACGTCCGCCCGGACAGGGGTAGGAAACATTCAGTACTTC.

There are many counts of this clonotype. The genes are TRBV28 and TRBJ1-6, with D maybe TRBD1 (6 bases). Deletions cut 5 bases from V and 7 bases from J, with 15 bases between. The germline V gene encodes CDR1 MDHEN and CDR2 SYDVKM. The CDR3 has 15 amino acids. CDR3 bases: TGTGCCAGCAGTCCACAGGGTAGGGGCAATTCACCCCTCCACTTT. Translating gives CASSPQGRGNSPLHF.

The rearrangement links TRBV11-2 to TRBJ1-2; 7 bases align to TRBD1. The length of the CDR3 is 13 residues. The V segment lost 3 bases and the J segment 10 bases; nucleotides outside the gene matches: 8. Germline CDR1 SGHAT, CDR2 FQNNGV. In nucleotides, the CDR3 is TGTGCCAGCAGCTTTCGGACAGGCTACGACTACACCTTC. This codes for CASSFRTGYDYTF.

As concerns this clonotype: The junction and the germline gene differ at one end; a read error may be behind it. The chain employs TRBV7-7 and TRBJ2-1; weak D call: TRBD2 (5 bases). This CDR3 region has 14 residues. Germline-derived CDR1 and CDR2 are SSHAT and FNYEAQ (reference sequence). The CDR3 here is CASSLGLAHNEQFF. The CDR3 DNA reads as TGTGCTAGCAGCTTAGGGCTAGCCCACAATGAGCAGTTCTTC.

About this clonotype itself: A read error may explain this, as a much larger clone is one base away. This chain links TRBV27 with TRBJ2-7; no definite D call. Germline CDR1 is MNHEY and CDR2 is SMNVEV (reference sequence). V was shortened by 0 bases and J by 7 bases, with 16 bases between the two germline ends. This CDR3 has 15 amino acids. CDR3 bases: TGTGCCAGCAGTTTATCGTTCCTCAAAACCGATGAGCAGTACTTC. This codes for CASSLSFLKTDEQYF.

The chain is built from TRBV2 and TRBJ2-2; no definite D call. The germline CDR1 and CDR2 sequences are SNHLY and FYNNEI. V was pared by 7 bases and J by 7 bases, with 10 bases between. This CDR3 has 12 residues. The CDR3 here is CASTELHGELFF. Written as DNA, the CDR3 is TGTGCCAGCACCGAGTTGCACGGGGAGCTGTTTTTT.

In this sample, this clonotype turned up many times. The rearrangement links TRBV27 to TRBJ1-1; TRBD1 matches at 10 bases. CDR3 length: 15 residues. Germline CDR1 MNHEY, CDR2 SMNVEV (reference sequence). The ends lost 8 bases at V and 3 bases at J; junction bases unmatched: 9. The CDR3: CASVGGTGVHTEAFF. The CDR3 coding sequence is TGTGCCAGCGTAGGCGGGACAGGGGTGCACACTGAAGCTTTCTTT.

The chain joins TRBV6-1 to TRBJ2-7; D unclear. This CDR3 region has 16 residues. Germline V gene sequence: CDR1 MNHNS, CDR2 SASEGT. The CDR3 bases are TGTGCTATCAGCAAGCCCCCATTTGACCGGAACGACGAGCAGTACTTC. Protein product: CAISKPPFDRNDEQYF.

This chain joins TRBV28 and TRBJ2-1; D ambiguous. The CDR3 runs 11 residues. Trimming took 5 bases from V and 9 from J, leaving 8 bases between them. Looked up from germline, CDR1 is MDHEN and CDR2 is SYDVKM. Here the CDR3 reads CASSPLSEQFF. The CDR3 nucleotides read TGTGCCAGCAGTCCACTTAGTGAGCAGTTCTTC.

This clonotype was detected only once. Being one base from a much bigger clone, this may be a read error. The CDR3 nucleotides read TGTGCCAGCAGTGCCGGGGGAAGCTCCTGCGAGCAGTACTTC. Its protein is CASSAGGSSCEQYF. The chain employs TRBV6-2 or TRBV6-3 and TRBJ2-7; possibly TRBD2 for D (6 bases). The CDR3 has 14 residues. In germline, CDR1 is MNHEY, CDR2 SVGEGT.

This clonotype was seen many times. V usage is TRBV6-1 and J usage is TRBJ1-2, with 7 nucleotides matching TRBD1. The V segment lost 6 bases and the J segment 4 bases; nucleotides outside the gene matches: 8. Germline CDR1 MNHNS, CDR2 SASEGT. This CDR3 spans 14 amino acids. The CDR3 is CASRIPGQFYGYTF. As DNA, the CDR3 is TGTGCCAGCAGGATACCGGGACAGTTCTATGGCTACACCTTC.

This chain connects TRBV7-2 to TRBJ2-4, with no clear D. The CDR3 length is 17 residues. The ends were cut back, 6 bases at V and 0 bases at J, with 18 bases in the middle. Germline CDR1 is SGHTA and CDR2 is FQGNSA. The CDR3 DNA reads as TGTGCCAGCAGACAAGCAGGCAGCACACTAGCCAAAAACATTCAGTACTTC. This encodes CASRQAGSTLAKNIQYF.

The CDR3 region has the DNA TGTGCCAGCAGCTTAGGCGCGAGAGGTGAAGCTTTCTTT. Translation gives CASSLGARGEAFF. This rearrangement joins TRBV7-2 to TRBJ1-1; D remains ambiguous. With 1 base removed from V and 7 bases from J, the gap between germline ends came to 10 bases. Germline CDR1 and CDR2: SGHTA and FQGNSA. CDR3 size: 13 residues.

This clonotype is a singleton in its sample. The V and J genes are TRBV7-2 and TRBJ1-1, with a weak D call TRBD1 (6 bases). V was cut by 3 bases and J by 3 bases, with 14 bases left in between. CDR1 is SGHTA and CDR2 is FQGNSA in the germline V gene. This CDR3 comprises 15 residues. CDR3: CASSLLGTPDTEAFF. The DNA of the CDR3 is TGTGCCAGCAGCTTGCTGGGGACACCAGACACTGAAGCTTTCTTT.

The V gene is TRBV28, the J gene TRBJ1-4, with D unclear. This CDR3 comprises 15 residues. Germline V lookup: CDR1 MDHEN, CDR2 SYDVKM. Trimming cost V 3 bases and J 4 bases, with 12 bases left between them. The DNA of the CDR3 is TGTGCCAGCAGTTTTGCGGGCCCGCTTAATGAAAAACTGTTTTTT. Its translation: CASSFAGPLNEKLFF.